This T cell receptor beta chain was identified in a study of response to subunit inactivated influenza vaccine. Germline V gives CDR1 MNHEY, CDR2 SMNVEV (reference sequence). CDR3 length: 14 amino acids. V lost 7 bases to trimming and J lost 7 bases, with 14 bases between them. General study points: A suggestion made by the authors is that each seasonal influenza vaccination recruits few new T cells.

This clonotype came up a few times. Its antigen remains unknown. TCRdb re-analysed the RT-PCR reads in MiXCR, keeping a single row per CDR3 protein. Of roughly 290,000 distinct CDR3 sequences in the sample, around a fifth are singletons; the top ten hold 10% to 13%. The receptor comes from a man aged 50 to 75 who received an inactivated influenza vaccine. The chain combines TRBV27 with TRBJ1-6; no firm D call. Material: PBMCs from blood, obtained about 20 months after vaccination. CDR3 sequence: CASTSGRPNSPLHF. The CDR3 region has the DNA TGTGCCAGCACCTCCGGGAGGCCGAATTCACCCCTCCACTTT.